What follows are 22 T cell receptor beta chains derived from one specimen sequenced in a study of blood T cells in healthy people across ages. Using a J-beta primer mix together with a sample-barcoded 5' primer, a second PCR was run for roughly 6 to 12 cycles. Via MiXCR, TCRdb re-called the 5' RACE reads, giving one row per CDR3 protein. The sample has 700,000 or so distinct CDR3 sequences, 22% seen once. Source material: blood. The receptor set was obtained from a man in his sixties or seventies in good health.

On this clonotype: This CDR3 fails to terminate in the conserved phenylalanine or tryptophan, so it likely reflects a read error. The rearrangement joins TRBV30 to TRBJ1-1; 7 positions agree with TRBD1. Per the germline V gene, CDR1 is GTSNPN and CDR2 is SVGIG (reference sequence). The CDR3 sequence is 14 residues long. Unmatched junction bases numbered 7, after V lost 2 bases and J lost 4 bases. The CDR3 DNA is TGTGCCTGGAGTTTCGACAGGGTAAGCACTGAAGCTTTCCTT. Its protein product is CAWSFDRVSTEAFL.

The chain uses TRBV12-3 or TRBV12-4 and TRBJ2-5, with TRBD2 matching over 10 bases. The DNA end is more similar to TRBJ2-1, so the J call may be wrong. This CDR3 region has 17 residues. The CDR3 coding sequence is TGTGCCAGCAGCCCCCCCGGCAATAGCGGGGGGTACAATGAGCAGTTCTTC. Translation: CASSPPGNSGGYNEQFF.

There are a few counts of this clonotype. V is TRBV7-8 and J is TRBJ2-4; no reliable D call. The ends were cut back, 2 bases at V and 7 bases at J, with 15 bases in the middle. The CDR3 consists of 15 residues. In germline, CDR1 is SGHVS, CDR2 FQNEAQ. CDR3 coding DNA: TGTGCCAGCAGCTTAACCGTCAGCCTAGTCAACATTCAGTACTTC. Protein: CASSLTVSLVNIQYF.

This clonotype was counted a few times. This sequence joins TRBV2 and TRBJ1-1; D ambiguous. The CDR3 runs to 12 residues. Trimming removed 3 bases from V and 2 bases from J, with 4 bases in between. The germline CDR1 and CDR2 sequences are SNHLY and FYNNEI. CDR3 bases: TGTGCCAGCAGTGACAAAAACACTGAAGCTTTCTTT. It translates to CASSDKNTEAFF.

This clonotype appeared once. The CDR3 DNA follows: TGTGCCAGCAGCCTAGACGGCCGACCGGGATACAATGAGCAGTTCTTC. Translation: CASSLDGRPGYNEQFF. J is TRBJ2-1 and V is TRBV12-3 or TRBV12-4, with a weak D call TRBD2 (5 bases). V lost 6 bases and J lost 4, with 19 bases in between. The CDR3 loop spans 16 amino acids.

The genes are TRBV5-1 and TRBJ2-7; 8 nucleotides agree with TRBD1. J lost 3 bases, V lost 2 bases, and 4 bases had no gene match. The germline V gene encodes CDR1 SGHRS and CDR2 YFSETQ. This CDR3 contains 14 residues. CDR3 loop: CASSLGQGNYEQYF. The CDR3 DNA sequence: TGCGCCAGCAGCTTAGGACAGGGTAACTACGAGCAGTACTTC.

This clonotype was seen many times. The chain is built from TRBV5-1 and TRBJ2-4, with 7 positions matching TRBD2. V was pared by 3 bases and J by 5 bases, with 2 bases of the junction left unmatched. The CDR3 runs to 13 residues. Germline V gene data show CDR1 as SGHRS and CDR2 as YFSETQ. The CDR3 sequence: CASSWGGENIQYF. In DNA form, the CDR3 reads TGCGCCAGCAGCTGGGGAGGGGAAAACATTCAGTACTTC.

The chain has TRBV9 and TRBJ2-3, with D unclear. The germline V gene has CDR1 SGDLS and CDR2 YYNGEE. This CDR3 region has 14 residues. V was shortened by 0 bases and J by 0 bases, with 5 bases between the two germline ends. The CDR3 region has the DNA TGTGCCAGCAGCGTAGTGGTCAGCACAGATACGCAGTATTTT. Translated: CASSVVVSTDTQYF.

The sample holds many counts of this clonotype. One end of the junction fails to match germline, which may point to a read error. This chain links TRBV12-3 or TRBV12-4 with TRBJ2-5; D may be TRBD2 (5 bases). The CDR3 contains 11 residues. The CDR3 sequence: CASSLAETQYF. For the CDR3, the DNA is TGTGCCAGCAGCTTAGCGGAGACCCAGTACTTC.

The V and J genes are TRBV11-2 and TRBJ2-3; 9 bases fit TRBD2. With 1 base clipped from V and 7 bases from J, the junction kept 9 bases outside the gene matches. CDR1 SGHAT and CDR2 FQNNGV come from the germline V gene. The CDR3 consists of 16 residues. CDR3 bases: TGTGCCAGCAGCTTAGGTCTGGCGGGAGGGGCCAATACGCAGTATTTT. Translated, it gives CASSLGLAGGANTQYF.

This chain links TRBV11-2 with TRBJ1-4; no definite D call. The CDR3 is made up of 14 amino acids. The V end was cut by 5 bases, the J end by 11 bases, with 18 bases between. Germline assignment: CDR1 SGHAT and CDR2 FQNNGV. The CDR3 reads CASSPQVRTGKLFF. CDR3 bases: TGTGCCAGCAGCCCCCAAGTCCGGACTGGGAAACTGTTTTTT.

The chain has TRBV14 and TRBJ1-1; D is possibly TRBD1 (6 bases). This CDR3 has 16 residues. V lost 4 bases and J 4 bases, leaving 19 bases between the germline ends. CDR1 and CDR2 from the germline V gene are SGHDN and FVKESK. The CDR3 DNA reads TGTGCCAGCAGCCCATTTGGCGGGGGCGCGCGCACTGAAGCTTTCTTT. It encodes CASSPFGGGARTEAFF.

CDR3 in amino acids: CATSATGTSTDTQYF. CDR3 bases: TGTGCCACCAGTGCCACGGGTACTAGCACAGATACGCAGTATTTT. J is TRBJ2-3 and V is TRBV24-1; D remains unclear. The CDR3 sequence is 15 residues long. Between the trimmed V and J ends, which lost 5 bases and 0 bases, there was a span of 11 bases. Germline lookup yields CDR1 KGHDR and CDR2 SFDVKD.

V usage is TRBV7-2 and J usage is TRBJ2-3, with 11 positions matching TRBD2. This CDR3 has 14 amino acids. Germline V gives CDR1 SGHTA, CDR2 FQGNSA. The V gene end was trimmed by 5 bases and the J gene end by 5 bases; junction bases not matched to a gene: 3. CDR3 nucleotide sequence: TGTGCCAGCAGCCGACTAGCGGGAAGAGATACGCAGTATTTT. Its protein product is CASSRLAGRDTQYF.

The sample holds a few counts of this clonotype. This chain links TRBV11-2 with TRBJ1-2, with unresolved D. V was trimmed by 1 base and J by 7 bases, leaving 10 bases between them. This CDR3 is 13 amino acids long. Germline values: CDR1 SGHAT, CDR2 FQNNGV. CDR3 nucleotide sequence: TGTGCCAGCAGCTTAGTCGGGGTTCGTGGCTACACCTTC. Translating gives CASSLVGVRGYTF.

The gene calls are TRBV5-5 and TRBJ1-2, with D perhaps TRBD1 (5 bases). Trimming removed 5 bases at V and 5 bases at J, with 13 bases between. Germline CDR1 SGHKS, CDR2 YYEKEE (reference sequence). This CDR3 spans 13 amino acids. This chain's CDR3 is CASRPAGPYGYTF. The CDR3, as DNA: TGTGCCAGCAGGCCGGCAGGGCCTTATGGCTACACCTTC.

This clonotype turned up a few times. V usage is TRBV7-3 and J usage is TRBJ2-7; D may be TRBD1 or TRBD2 (6 bases each). Judging by the DNA end, TRBJ2-1 fits better; the J call may be wrong. CDR1 SGHTA and CDR2 FQGTGA come from the germline V gene. This CDR3 spans 13 amino acids. CDR3 sequence (DNA): TGTGCCAGCAGCTTAATTCGGGGGCATGAGCAGTTCTTC. Translating gives CASSLIRGHEQFF.

The chain joins TRBV2 to TRBJ2-3, with D possibly TRBD2 on 5 matching bases. The CDR3 contains 15 residues. The V gene lost 7 bases and the J gene lost 1 base, with 15 bases spanning the gap. Germline assignment: CDR1 SNHLY and CDR2 FYNNEI. The CDR3 sequence is CASIPNGGRTDTQYF. CDR3 nucleotide sequence: TGTGCCAGCATTCCAAACGGCGGGCGCACAGATACGCAGTATTTT.

The sample holds a few counts of this clonotype. The V and J genes are TRBV20-1 and TRBJ2-1; D is uncertain. This CDR3 comprises 15 residues. Between the trimmed V and J ends, which lost 1 base and 12 bases, there was a span of 22 bases. Germline V gene lookup returns CDR1 DFQATT and CDR2 SNEGSKA (reference sequence). The CDR3 loop is CSARGLLGFETVQFF. CDR3 sequence (DNA): TGCAGTGCTAGAGGACTTTTGGGGTTTGAAACGGTGCAGTTCTTC.

This clonotype was picked up many times. The chain uses TRBV7-9 and TRBJ1-5, with 8 bases matching TRBD1. The CDR3 is 14 residues long. V was pared by 5 bases and J by 11 bases, with 11 bases of the junction left unmatched. Per the germline V gene, CDR1 is SEHNR and CDR2 is FQNEAQ (reference sequence). The CDR3 DNA follows: TGTGCCAGCAGCCGCGGACAGGGAGAGGTGACCCAGCATTTT. Translating it yields CASSRGQGEVTQHF.

This sequence joins TRBV2 and TRBJ1-4, with TRBD1 matching 7 bases. The V segment lost 7 bases and the J segment 5 bases; nucleotides outside the gene matches: 7. Germline V CDR1 and CDR2: SNHLY, FYNNEI. This CDR3 has 14 amino acids. CDR3 nucleotides: TGTGCCAGCAAACGGGGACAGCCAAATGAAAAACTGTTTTTT. Amino acids: CASKRGQPNEKLFF.

This clonotype appeared a few times. The CDR3 sequence: CASSGGQGIANYGYTF. The CDR3 DNA follows: TGTGCCAGCAGTGGAGGACAGGGGATCGCTAACTATGGCTACACCTTC. The chain couples TRBV6-1 to TRBJ1-2; the match to TRBD1 covers 9 bases. Unmatched junction bases numbered 6, after V lost 4 bases and J lost 0 bases. The CDR3 runs to 16 residues. Germline CDR1 reads MNHNS; CDR2 reads SASEGT.